The 27 T cell receptor beta chains below all came from one sample that was sequenced in a study of blood T cell repertoires in COVID-19. Using immunoSEQ multiplex PCR, the repertoire was profiled, and TCRdb retains in-frame clones only, with some absent. This table holds tens of thousands of clones, 79% found once. The material sequenced was peripheral blood. The receptors stem from a man aged 60-69 years with active or convalescent COVID-19.

The J gene is TRBJ2-1, the V gene TRBV7-2; TRBD2 aligns across 9 bases. Germline V lookup: CDR1 SGHTA, CDR2 FQGNSA. The V gene end was trimmed by 6 bases and the J gene end by 9 bases; junction bases not matched to a gene: 6. The CDR3 covers 13 residues. CDR3 sequence: CASSWTSDGEQFF. DNA of the CDR3: TGTGCCAGCAGTTGGACTAGCGATGGTGAGCAGTTCTTC.

The rearrangement uses TRBV12-5 and TRBJ1-5; D is unclear. Germline lookup yields CDR1 LGHNT and CDR2 FRNRAP. With 2 bases removed from V and 7 bases from J, the gap between germline ends came to 9 bases. This CDR3 is built from 13 residues. The CDR3 DNA reads TGTGCTAGTGGTTTGAGTACCCTACAGCCCCAGCATTTT. The encoded protein is CASGLSTLQPQHF.

This clone has a handful of counts. The rearrangement uses TRBV7-8 and TRBJ2-7; 9 nucleotides align to TRBD2. With 5 bases clipped from V and 4 bases from J, the junction kept 12 bases outside the gene matches. This CDR3 spans 16 amino acids. Germline CDR1 is SGHVS and CDR2 is FQNEAQ. The CDR3 sequence is CASSPLGLAGRYEQYF. CDR3 bases: TGTGCCAGCAGCCCCCTGGGGCTAGCGGGGCGATACGAGCAGTACTTC.

The J gene is TRBJ2-3, the V gene TRBV24-1; the D is unclear. The V gene lost 4 bases and the J gene lost 3 bases, with 4 bases spanning the gap. The CDR3 loop spans 12 amino acids. Germline CDR1 reads KGHDR; CDR2 reads SFDVKD. For the CDR3, the DNA is TGTGCCACCAGTGAGACTACAGATACGCAGTATTTT. Translated: CATSETTDTQYF.

This chain connects TRBV7-6 to TRBJ2-2; possible D gene TRBD1, 5 bases. V lost 5 bases and J 1 base, leaving 11 bases between the germline ends. The CDR3 totals 15 residues. The germline V gene encodes CDR1 SGHVS and CDR2 FNYEAQ. The CDR3 sequence: CASSRDRLNTGELFF. The CDR3 bases are TGTGCCAGCAGCCGAGACAGACTGAACACCGGGGAGCTGTTTTTT. Full variable domain (outside the CDR3, taken from reference TRBV7-6 and TRBJ2-2): GAGVSQSPRYKVTKRGQDVALRCDPISGHVSLYWYRQALGQGPEFLTYFNYEAQQDKSGLPNDRFSAERPEGSISTLTIQRTEQRDSAMYRCASSRDRLNTGELFFGEGSRLTVL.

The V gene is TRBV3-1 (or the pseudogene TRBV3-2), the J gene TRBJ2-7; possibly TRBD2 for D (5 bases). Germline CDR1 is LGHDT and CDR2 is YNNKEL (reference sequence). V gave up 0 bases and J gave up 1 base, with 10 bases separating them. This CDR3 region has 15 residues. The CDR3 DNA sequence: TGTGCCAGCAGCCAAGATCCCAGGACTTCCTACGAGCAGTACTTC. Amino acids: CASSQDPRTSYEQYF.

The genes are TRBV7-6 and TRBJ2-3, with 8 bases identical to TRBD2. The CDR3 is 17 amino acids. Germline loops: CDR1 SGHVS, CDR2 FNYEAQ. V trimming: 1 base; J trimming: 2 bases; junction bases outside the gene matches: 8. The CDR3 loop reads CASSLGPSGPFTDTQYF. CDR3 sequence (DNA): TGTGCCAGCAGCTTAGGTCCTAGCGGGCCTTTCACAGATACGCAGTATTTT.

This clone has just one count. This sequence joins TRBV18 and TRBJ1-6; D is uncertain. The CDR3 is 13 amino acids. V was cut by 5 bases and J by 7 bases, with 9 bases left in between. Germline CDR1 and CDR2: KGHSH and LQKENI. CDR3: CASSESRNSPLHF. The DNA for the CDR3 is TGTGCCAGCTCAGAGAGCAGGAATTCACCCCTCCACTTT.

This rearrangement joins TRBV5-4 to TRBJ2-5; TRBD2 matches at 11 bases. V gave up 1 base and J gave up 7 bases; unmatched junction bases: 3. The CDR3 is 14 residues long. Germline lookup yields CDR1 SGHNT and CDR2 YYREEE (reference sequence). The CDR3 coding sequence is TGTGCCAGCAGCTTGTTGGGGACTAGCGGGACCCAGTACTTC. Its protein is CASSLLGTSGTQYF.

The chain links TRBV2 to TRBJ1-5; D not certain. This CDR3 region has 14 residues. Germline V gene data show CDR1 as SNHLY and CDR2 as FYNNEI. V was cut by 6 bases and J by 7 bases, with 16 bases left in between. CDR3 nucleotides: TGTGCCAGCAGCGAGGACGGAGGTGCGCAGCCCCAGCATTTT. Amino acids: CASSEDGGAQPQHF. Supplemented by reference TRBV2 and TRBJ1-5, the full variable domain reads EPEVTQTPSHQVTQMGQEVILRCVPISNHLYFYWYRQILGQKVEFLVSFYNNEISEKSEIFDDQFSVERPDGSNFTLKIRSTKLEDSAMYFCASSEDGGAQPQHFGDGTRLSIL.

The CDR3 coding sequence is TGCGCCAGCAGCTTGGAACAGCCTAGCACAGATACGCAGTATTTT. It translates to CASSLEQPSTDTQYF. The V gene is TRBV5-1, the J gene TRBJ2-3; D is unclear. The CDR3 has 15 amino acids. CDR1 is SGHRS and CDR2 is YFSETQ in the germline V gene. Between the trimmed V and J ends, which lost 0 bases and 0 bases, there was a span of 8 bases.

This chain connects TRBV2 to TRBJ2-5; maybe TRBD2 (6 bases). The V gene's germline CDR1 is SNHLY and CDR2 FYNNEI. Trimming cost V 2 bases and J 5 bases, with 12 bases left between them. The CDR3 runs 14 residues. The CDR3 DNA reads TGTGCCAGCAGTGAAACGACTAGTGGCGAGACCCAGTACTTC. Translation gives CASSETTSGETQYF. Based on the CDR3 plus reference TRBV2 and TRBJ2-5, the full variable domain is EPEVTQTPSHQVTQMGQEVILRCVPISNHLYFYWYRQILGQKVEFLVSFYNNEISEKSEIFDDQFSVERPDGSNFTLKIRSTKLEDSAMYFCASSETTSGETQYFGPGTRLLVL.

The chain is built from TRBV5-8 and TRBJ2-2; 11 bases line up with TRBD2. V trimming: 3 bases; J trimming: 1 base; junction bases outside the gene matches: 2. This CDR3 spans 16 amino acids. Germline assignment: CDR1 SGHTS and CDR2 YDEGEE. The CDR3 DNA sequence: TGTGCCAGCAGCTCTGGACTAGCGGGGAACACCGGGGAGCTGTTTTTT. Translated, it gives CASSSGLAGNTGELFF.

DNA for the CDR3: TGTGCCAGCAGTCGGGCGCAGGGGACGAGCTCCTACGAGCAGTACTTC. It codes for CASSRAQGTSSYEQYF. The chain has TRBV27 and TRBJ2-7, with a possible D match to TRBD1 (6 bases). Trimming removed 5 bases at V and 0 bases at J, with 17 bases between. From germline, CDR1 is MNHEY and CDR2 SMNVEV (reference sequence). The CDR3 is 16 residues long.

This clone was observed a few times. This chain uses TRBV7-8 with TRBJ1-5; tentatively, D is TRBD1 (5 bases). Germline V gives CDR1 SGHVS, CDR2 FQNEAQ. CDR3 length: 15 amino acids. V lost 1 base and J lost 7, with 14 bases in between. The CDR3 spells CASSLVAQGGQPQHF. In DNA form, the CDR3 reads TGTGCCAGCAGCTTAGTCGCTCAGGGTGGCCAGCCCCAGCATTTT.

This rearrangement joins TRBV4-1 to TRBJ1-5; possibly TRBD1 for D (5 bases). Germline V CDR1 and CDR2: MGHRA, YSYEKL. Between the trimmed V and J ends, which lost 1 base and 7 bases, there was a span of 14 bases. This CDR3 is built from 15 residues. The DNA for the CDR3 is TGCGCCAGCAGCCAAGCCCCGGGGGGGTACCAGCCCCAGCATTTT. Translated: CASSQAPGGYQPQHF.

The chain has TRBV5-1 and TRBJ2-3; D might be TRBD1 (5 bases). V dropped 5 bases and J dropped 4 bases, with 14 bases sitting between them. Germline values: CDR1 SGHRS, CDR2 YFSETQ. The CDR3 consists of 14 residues. The CDR3 region has the DNA TGCGCCAGCAGTAGCAGGGTAGGACCAGATACGCAGTATTTT. It specifies CASSSRVGPDTQYF.

The table lists this clone with many counts. The V call is TRBV19, the J call TRBJ1-2; D unresolved. The CDR3 runs 14 residues. The germline V and J ends were trimmed by 6 bases and 3 bases, with 14 bases remaining between them. Germline assignment: CDR1 LNHDA and CDR2 SQIVND (reference sequence). Here the CDR3 DNA reads TGTGCCAGTAGCCCCCAGCAGACTTACTATGGCTACACCTTC. The encoded protein is CASSPQQTYYGYTF. The variable domain in full, completed from reference TRBV19 and TRBJ1-2, reads DGGITQSPKYLFRKEGQNVTLSCEQNLNHDAMYWYRQDPGQGLRLIYYSQIVNDFQKGDIAEGYSVSREKKESFPLTVTSAQKNPTAFYLCASSPQQTYYGYTFGSGTRLTVV.

The chain employs TRBV20-1 and TRBJ1-1; possible D gene TRBD1, 5 bases. The CDR3 has 11 residues. Per germline, CDR1 DFQATT and CDR2 SNEGSKA (reference sequence). CDR3 in amino acids: CRAQGGTEAFF. The CDR3 nucleotides are TGCAGGGCCCAGGGTGGAACTGAAGCTTTCTTT.

The V call is TRBV7-2, the J call TRBJ2-5; 7 positions match TRBD2. Trimming at V came to 2 bases and at J to 3 bases, leaving 12 bases not matched to a gene. Per the germline V gene, CDR1 is SGHTA and CDR2 is FQGNSA. The CDR3 is 17 residues long. CDR3 nucleotides: TGTGCCAGCAGCTTATCCCCCGGCCGGGGAGGGGAAGAGACCCAGTACTTC. This gives the protein CASSLSPGRGGEETQYF. Together with reference TRBV7-2 and TRBJ2-5, the CDR3 gives the full variable domain: GAGVSQSPSNKVTEKGKDVELRCDPISGHTALYWYRQSLGQGLEFLIYFQGNSAPDKSGLPSDRFSAERTGGSVSTLTIQRTQQEDSAVYLCASSLSPGRGGEETQYFGPGTRLLVL.

The chain is built from TRBV29-1 and TRBJ1-2; 7 bases are a match to TRBD1. The junction had 2 bases not matched to a gene; V was cut back by 6 bases and J by 4 bases. The CDR3 length is 11 residues. Germline CDR1 is SQVTM and CDR2 is ANQGSEA. The CDR3 reads CSVRQGYGYTF. The CDR3 nucleotides read TGCAGCGTGAGACAGGGCTATGGCTACACCTTC.

J is TRBJ1-2 and V is TRBV3-1 (or the pseudogene TRBV3-2); D unclear. Trimming cost V 4 bases and J 2 bases, with 8 bases left between them. Per the germline V gene, CDR1 is LGHDT and CDR2 is YNNKEL (reference sequence). The CDR3 runs 13 residues. The CDR3 region has the DNA TGTGCCAGCAGCCCCCTGTTGAACTATGGCTACACCTTC. It translates to CASSPLLNYGYTF.

This clone was picked up one time. This chain connects TRBV4-3 to TRBJ1-2, with TRBD1 matching over 10 bases. In germline, CDR1 is LGHNA, CDR2 YSLEER. The length of the CDR3 is 15 residues. J was trimmed by 8 bases and V by 0 bases; bases with no gene match: 6. CDR3 loop: CASSQEVGQGLGYTF. The CDR3, as DNA: TGCGCCAGCAGCCAAGAAGTGGGACAGGGGTTAGGCTACACCTTC.

For this clone: Other nucleotide sequences from this sample produce the same CDR3. This chain uses TRBV6-5 with TRBJ2-1; TRBD1 matches 8 bases. This CDR3 is 15 amino acids long. CDR1 is MNHEY and CDR2 is SVGAGI in the germline V gene. J was trimmed by 2 bases and V by 0 bases; bases with no gene match: 0. The CDR3 coding sequence is TGTGCCAGCAGTTACTCGGGACAGGCCTACAATGAGCAGTTCTTC. Translating it yields CASSYSGQAYNEQFF.

This chain joins TRBV2 and TRBJ1-1; D unclear. Germline CDR1 is SNHLY and CDR2 is FYNNEI. CDR3 length: 12 residues. The ends were cut back, 2 bases at V and 8 bases at J, with 9 bases in the middle. Here the CDR3 DNA reads TGTGCCAGCAGTGAACTCCGGGAAGAAGCTTTCTTT. This codes for CASSELREEAFF. Complete variable domain (other parts from reference TRBV2 and TRBJ1-1): EPEVTQTPSHQVTQMGQEVILRCVPISNHLYFYWYRQILGQKVEFLVSFYNNEISEKSEIFDDQFSVERPDGSNFTLKIRSTKLEDSAMYFCASSELREEAFFGQGTRLTVV.

The J gene is TRBJ1-2, the V gene TRBV19; the D is unclear. The CDR3 extends over 14 amino acids. Trimming took off 4 bases at V and 1 base at J, with 10 bases between the two ends. CDR1 and CDR2 (germline): LNHDA, SQIVND (reference sequence). DNA for the CDR3: TGTGCCAGTAGTACCTTCTCCGTTAACTATGGCTACACCTTC. Protein sequence: CASSTFSVNYGYTF. The full variable domain, its missing parts supplied by reference TRBV19 and TRBJ1-2, is DGGITQSPKYLFRKEGQNVTLSCEQNLNHDAMYWYRQDPGQGLRLIYYSQIVNDFQKGDIAEGYSVSREKKESFPLTVTSAQKNPTAFYLCASSTFSVNYGYTFGSGTRLTVV.

The chain carries TRBV9 and TRBJ2-1; D call uncertain. V was clipped by 1 base and J by 5 bases, with 10 bases between them. Germline V gene data show CDR1 as SGDLS and CDR2 as YYNGEE. The CDR3 sequence is 14 residues long. The CDR3 reads CASSVIPSDNEQFF. CDR3 nucleotides: TGTGCCAGCAGCGTAATCCCCTCAGACAATGAGCAGTTCTTC.